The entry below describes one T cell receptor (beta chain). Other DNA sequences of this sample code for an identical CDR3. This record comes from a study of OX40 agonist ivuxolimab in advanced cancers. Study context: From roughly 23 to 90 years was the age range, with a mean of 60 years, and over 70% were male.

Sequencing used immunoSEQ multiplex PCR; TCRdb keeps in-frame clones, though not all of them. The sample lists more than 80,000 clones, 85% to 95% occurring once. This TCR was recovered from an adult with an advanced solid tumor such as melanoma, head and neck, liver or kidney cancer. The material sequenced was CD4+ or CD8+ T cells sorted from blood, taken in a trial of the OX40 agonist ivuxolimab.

The CDR3 here is CASSLSSYNEQFF. The CDR3 coding sequence is TGTGCCAGCAGCTTAAGCTCCTACAATGAGCAGTTCTTC. The chain is built from TRBV11-3 and TRBJ2-1; D remains ambiguous. The CDR3 has 13 residues. The V gene's germline CDR1 is SGHNT and CDR2 YENEEA. V lost 2 bases to trimming and J lost 0 bases, with 2 bases between them. The variable domain in full, with the rest retrieved from reference TRBV11-3 and TRBJ2-1, is EAGVVQSPRYKIIEKKQPVAFWCNPISGHNTLYWYLQNLGQGPELLIRYENEEAVDDSQLPKDRFSAERLKGVDSTLKIQPAELGDSAVYLCASSLSSYNEQFFGPGTRLTVL.